This is a list of T cell receptor beta chains from one sample in a study of graft-versus-host responses after intestinal transplantation. The method was immunoSEQ multiplex PCR; TCRdb's version includes in-frame clones alone and lacks a portion of them. In the table there are roughly 15,000 clones, about 74% of which are singletons. Sample: ileum tissue, taken 16 days after intestinal transplant. The receptors here all came from a human patient who received an intestinal transplant, so some T cells may come from the graft donor. The CDR3 runs from the conserved cysteine through the conserved F or W. A D gene is named only where the DNA matches it firmly. Clone size is not always given. Where it is, it says once, few, many or a class for expanded clones.

NA TRBJ2-1 TRBV6-5 NA TGTGCCAGCAGTTACGGAGATCATGAGCAGTTCTTC CASSYGDHEQFF
TRBD1 TRBJ2-7 TRBV2 medium-sized TGTGCCAGCAGTGAAATGCGCAGGGGGCAAGACGAGCAGTACTTC CASSEMRRGQDEQYF
NA TRBJ2-7 TRBV27 few TGTGCCAGCAGTTTAGGGTTGACCGGGGAGTACGAGCAGTACTTC CASSLGLTGEYEQYF
NA TRBJ2-1 TRBV4-2 medium-sized TGTGCCAGCAGCCAAGAAGCCCCCCTTCGGGAGTCGTACAATGAGCAGTTCTTC CASSQEAPLRESYNEQFF
TRBD2 TRBJ2-3 TRBV6-4 NA TGTGCCAGCAGTGACTCTAGCGGGGGGGCTAGCACAGATACGCAGTATTTT CASSDSSGGASTDTQYF
NA TRBJ1-2 TRBV19 NA TGTGCCAGTAGTATTGAACAGGGCCGGGGCTATGGCTACACCTTC CASSIEQGRGYGYTF
NA TRBJ2-7 TRBV6-5 NA TGTGCCAGCAGTTACTCGTGGCACCACGAGCAGTACTTC CASSYSWHHEQYF
TRBD1 TRBJ1-1 TRBV7-9 NA TGTGCCAGCAGCTCCCCTTTTATGACAGGGAAGTGGAACACTGAAGCTTTCTTT CASSSPFMTGKWNTEAFF
NA TRBJ2-5 TRBV6-5 NA TGTGCCAGCAGTTACGGCTACCAAGAGACCCAGTACTTC CASSYGYQETQYF
TRBD1 TRBJ2-7 TRBV5-1 NA TGCGCCAGCAGCTTTGCCAGGGGGCTTGAGCAGTACTTC CASSFARGLEQYF
TRBD1 TRBJ1-5 TRBV5-1 NA TGCGCCAGCAGCTTGGTAACAGGGGGTCAGCCCCAGCATTTT CASSLVTGGQPQHF
NA TRBJ2-1 TRBV9 NA TGTGCCAGCAGCTACAGACTAGTAGGTGAGCAGTTCTTC CASSYRLVGEQFF
NA TRBJ2-5 TRBV18 NA TGTGCCAGCTCCCCCCCCTCGGTGCAAGAGACCCAGTACTTC CASSPPSVQETQYF
TRBD2 TRBJ2-1 TRBV7-9 NA TGTGCCAGCAGCTCCCCCCTAGCGGGAGCTTACAATGAGCAGTTCTTC CASSSPLAGAYNEQFF
TRBD2 TRBJ2-7 TRBV30 NA TGTGCCTGGAGTGTGCGATTAGCGGGAGAGGTAGAGCAGTACTTC CAWSVRLAGEVEQYF
NA TRBJ2-7 TRBV6-1 NA TGTGCCGGAGGGCGGACGGGAACCTACGAGCAGTACTTC CAGGRTGTYEQYF
TRBD2 TRBJ2-7 TRBV19 NA TGTGCCAGTAGCGAGCTAGCGGGGTCCTACGAGCAGTACTTC CASSELAGSYEQYF
NA TRBJ2-2 TRBV7-9 NA TGTGCCAGCAGCTTCGGGTCCGGGGAGCTGTTTTTT CASSFGSGELFF
NA TRBJ2-7 TRBV28 once TGTGCCAGCAGTTTGGAGCCAGCGGGCCACGGATACTCCTACGAGCAGTACTTC CASSLEPAGHGYSYEQYF
TRBD1 TRBJ2-7 TRBV27 NA TGTGCCAGCAGTTTCGGTAGGGGGCGCTACGAGCAGTACTTC CASSFGRGRYEQYF
TRBD2 TRBJ2-7 TRBV7-9 NA TGTGCCAGCAGCGCCCGACTAGCGGGAGTCTACGAGCAGTACTTC CASSARLAGVYEQYF
TRBD1 TRBJ2-7 TRBV6-5 once TGTGCCAGCAGCCGCGGACAGGGTTACGAGCAGTACTTC CASSRGQGYEQYF
NA TRBJ1-1 TRBV6-1 NA TGTGCCAGCAGTGGTACAGGCCTCATGAACACTGAAGCTTTCTTT CASSGTGLMNTEAFF
NA TRBJ1-5 TRBV5-5 NA TGTGCCAGCAGCGTCGCGGCAGGGAGGAACAATCAGCCCCAGCATTTT CASSVAAGRNNQPQHF
TRBD1 TRBJ2-1 TRBV4-1 NA TGCGCCAGCAGCCAAGAGGACAGGAGCTCCTACAATGAGCAGTTCTTC CASSQEDRSSYNEQFF
NA TRBJ1-2 TRBV6-5 NA TGTGCCAGCAGTTACTTCGGGGTCGCTGGCTACACCTTC CASSYFGVAGYTF
NA TRBJ2-5 TRBV5-1 NA TGCGCCAGCAGCTTCCGCGGGACAGATTTCCAAGAGACCCAGTACTTC CASSFRGTDFQETQYF
TRBD1 TRBJ1-1 TRBV7-9 NA TGTGCCAGCAGCTTAGGGACAGGGGGCTGGAACACTGAAGCTTTCTTT CASSLGTGGWNTEAFF